This TCR beta chain was sequenced for a study of blood T cells in healthy people across ages. General study findings and limits: Relative to aged donors, long-lived donors carried more naive CD4+ cells and displayed higher diversity.

CDR1 ENHRY and CDR2 SYGVKD come from the germline V gene. The CDR3 has 15 residues. Unmatched junction bases numbered 14, after V lost 6 bases and J lost 10 bases. Using a J-beta primer mix together with a sample-barcoded 5' primer, a second PCR was run for about 6 to 11 cycles. TCRdb reanalysed the 5' RACE reads using MiXCR and keeps one entry per CDR3 protein. This sample has approximately 1,700,000 distinct CDR3 sequences, with about two fifths found just once. This clonotype showed up just a few times. The antigen is not known. Total RNA extraction produced at least 6 micrograms (per sample) for the study.

Sequences were obtained from blood. This receptor was identified in a human donor in good health. This chain joins TRBV10-3 and TRBJ2-1; 8 positions match TRBD2. CDR3 protein: CAISDVTGGPKEQFF. CDR3 bases: TGTGCCATCAGCGACGTTACGGGGGGGCCGAAGGAGCAGTTCTTC.